Listed here are 29 T cell receptor beta chains from one sample, sequenced in a study of identical twins. From the 5' RACE reads, TCRdb called clonotypes with MiXCR, one entry per CDR3 protein. The sample yields 220,000 or so distinct CDR3 sequences, 7% seen once. The same sample was also used in a study of yellow fever vaccine responses in identical twins.

Material for sequencing was memory (CD45RO+) T cells sorted from blood. These receptor sequences come from a woman aged 18-30 years in good health.

This clonotype was counted between two and nine times. V and J are TRBV4-1 and TRBJ2-7; D uncertain. The V and J ends lost 1 base and 3 bases respectively, with 7 bases between them. The CDR3 spans 13 residues. The V gene's germline CDR1 is MGHRA and CDR2 YSYEKL. The CDR3 DNA follows: TGCGCCAGCAGCCAAGTTGGGCGCTACGAGCAGTACTTC. Protein: CASSQVGRYEQYF.

This clonotype was counted at least ten times. This chain uses TRBV10-3 with TRBJ2-7; D might be TRBD1 or TRBD2, each matching 5 bases. The germline CDR1 and CDR2 sequences are ENHRY and SYGVKD. The ends were cut back, 7 bases at V and 3 bases at J, with 10 bases in the middle. The CDR3 consists of 12 residues. As DNA, the CDR3 is TGTGCCATCATGGGAGACAGCTACGAGCAGTACTTC. Protein: CAIMGDSYEQYF.

This clonotype was detected many times. This rearrangement joins TRBV12-3 or TRBV12-4 to TRBJ1-4; possible D gene TRBD1, 5 bases. The CDR3 totals 12 residues. Trimming removed 6 bases from V and 13 bases from J, with 15 bases in between. Written as DNA, the CDR3 is TGTGCCAGCAGGACTTGGCAGACAGCACTGTTTTTT. It is translated as CASRTWQTALFF.

The J gene is TRBJ1-5, the V gene TRBV4-2; D gene ambiguous. Trimming shortened V by 6 bases and J by 6 bases, and 33 bases separated the two germline ends. The CDR3 covers 20 residues. The germline gives CDR1 LGHNA, CDR2 YNFKEQ. The CDR3 DNA reads as TGTGCCAGCAGTCCATCCGAGGAACAAATCACCCGAGATTTCGGTCAGCCCCAGCATTTT. Translating it yields CASSPSEEQITRDFGQPQHF.

V is TRBV6-4 and J is TRBJ2-1; 11 bases are shared with TRBD2. CDR1 and CDR2 (germline): MRHNA, SNTAGT. Trimming cost V 4 bases and J 6 bases; bases outside gene matches: 2. This CDR3 is built from 14 residues. DNA for the CDR3: TGTGCCAGCAGTGGTAGCGGGGGGGCCAATGAGCAGTTCTTC. Translated, it gives CASSGSGGANEQFF.

The chain is built from TRBV28 and TRBJ1-1; the D gene is possibly TRBD1 (5 bases). CDR3 size: 12 residues. The V and J ends lost 2 bases and 11 bases respectively, with 12 bases between them. Looked up from germline, CDR1 is MDHEN and CDR2 is SYDVKM. The CDR3 loop is CASSLLDRGAFF. Written as DNA, the CDR3 is TGTGCCAGCAGTTTACTGGACCGGGGGGCTTTCTTT.

In its sample, this clonotype was seen many times. This chain joins TRBV6-1 and TRBJ2-1; 10 bases map to TRBD2. The V segment lost 5 bases and the J segment 4 bases; nucleotides outside the gene matches: 5. This CDR3 region has 15 residues. Germline CDR1 reads MNHNS; CDR2 reads SASEGT. Here the CDR3 reads CASSPSGSWYNEQFF. CDR3 coding DNA: TGTGCCAGCAGTCCTAGCGGGAGCTGGTACAATGAGCAGTTCTTC.

The table lists this clonotype with many counts. The V and J genes are TRBV2 and TRBJ1-2; 8 positions match TRBD1. The CDR3 sequence is 13 residues long. Germline V gene sequence: CDR1 SNHLY, CDR2 FYNNEI. The V gene end was trimmed by 6 bases and the J gene end by 8 bases; junction bases not matched to a gene: 8. The CDR3 nucleotides are TGTGCCAGCAGGCCTTCAGGGGGCGGAGGCTACACCTTC. Its protein product is CASRPSGGGGYTF.

This chain uses TRBV15 with TRBJ2-3, with D perhaps being TRBD1 or TRBD2 (5 bases each). Trimming pared 2 bases from V and 4 bases from J, leaving 10 bases between. Germline V gives CDR1 LNHNV, CDR2 YYDKDF (reference sequence). The CDR3 contains 14 residues. The CDR3 sequence: CATSRRDRADTQYF. The CDR3 DNA is TGTGCCACCAGCAGAAGGGACCGGGCAGATACGCAGTATTTT.

The J gene is TRBJ2-2, the V gene TRBV7-9, with 7 positions matching TRBD2. CDR3 length equals 15 residues. Trimming at V came to 5 bases and at J to 5 bases, leaving 8 bases not matched to a gene. CDR1 and CDR2 (germline): SEHNR, FQNEAQ (reference sequence). The CDR3 here is CASSKTSIGTGELFF. For the CDR3, the DNA is TGTGCCAGCAGCAAGACTAGCATAGGTACCGGGGAGCTGTTTTTT. Looking up the rest from reference TRBV7-9 and TRBJ2-2 gives the full variable domain: DTGVSQNPRHKITKRGQNVTFRCDPISEHNRLYWYRQTLGQGPEFLTYFQNEAQLEKSRLLSDRFSAERPKGSFSTLEIQRTEQGDSAMYLCASSKTSIGTGELFFGEGSRLTVL.

This clonotype appeared many times. The chain recombines TRBV10-1 with TRBJ2-1, with D unclear. CDR1 and CDR2 (germline): WNHNN, SYGVQD (reference sequence). This CDR3 has 12 residues. V lost 3 bases and J 9 bases, leaving 9 bases between the germline ends. CDR3 loop: CASSEFWGEQFF. In DNA form, the CDR3 reads TGCGCCAGCAGTGAATTTTGGGGTGAGCAGTTCTTC.

This clonotype was seen a handful of times. This sequence joins TRBV25-1 and TRBJ2-7; 11 bases map to TRBD2. CDR3 size: 16 residues. CDR1 is MGHDK and CDR2 is SYGVNS in the germline V gene. Losses at the gene ends were 8 bases for V and 1 base for J; bases not matched to a gene: 10. CDR3 amino acids: CASGVTGTSGSYEQYF. The CDR3 DNA reads as TGTGCCAGCGGGGTTACCGGGACTAGCGGTTCCTACGAGCAGTACTTC.

J is TRBJ2-6 and V is TRBV2; 7 nucleotides align to TRBD1. Germline trimming cut 9 bases from V and 1 base from J; bases unmatched to any gene: 6. This CDR3 has 15 residues. Germline V lookup: CDR1 SNHLY, CDR2 FYNNEI. The CDR3 reads CARTQGHSGANVLTF. The CDR3 DNA sequence: TGTGCCAGGACACAGGGGCATTCTGGGGCCAACGTCCTGACTTTC. Drawing the rest from reference TRBV2 and TRBJ2-6, the complete variable domain is EPEVTQTPSHQVTQMGQEVILRCVPISNHLYFYWYRQILGQKVEFLVSFYNNEISEKSEIFDDQFSVERPDGSNFTLKIRSTKLEDSAMYFCARTQGHSGANVLTFGAGSRLTVL.

The genes are TRBV6-1 and TRBJ2-3, with 13 positions matching TRBD2. This CDR3 is built from 17 residues. V trimming: 4 bases; J trimming: 0 bases; junction bases outside the gene matches: 4. CDR1 and CDR2 from the germline V gene are MNHNS and SASEGT. CDR3 in DNA: TGTGCCAGCAGTGGGGGACTAGCGGGATCTAGCACAGATACGCAGTATTTT. Translated: CASSGGLAGSSTDTQYF.

This clonotype was observed many times. The V and J genes are TRBV20-1 and TRBJ2-3; the D is unclear. This CDR3 comprises 12 residues. The V end was cut by 3 bases, the J end by 3 bases, with 7 bases between. Germline V gives CDR1 DFQATT, CDR2 SNEGSKA (reference sequence). CDR3 loop: CSASEATDTQYF. CDR3 nucleotides: TGCAGTGCTAGTGAGGCTACAGATACGCAGTATTTT.

This clonotype has ten or more counts. This chain uses TRBV24-1 with TRBJ2-1, with D tentatively TRBD1 (5 bases). The V and J ends lost 3 bases and 4 bases respectively, with 6 bases between them. The germline V gene encodes CDR1 KGHDR and CDR2 SFDVKD. This CDR3 contains 13 residues. CDR3: CATSDRQYNEQFF. CDR3 bases: TGTGCCACCAGTGATAGACAGTACAATGAGCAGTTCTTC.

The chain recombines TRBV4-2 with TRBJ2-1; 7 bases line up with TRBD2. In germline, CDR1 is LGHNA, CDR2 YNFKEQ. This CDR3 is built from 16 residues. V gave up 0 bases and J gave up 3 bases; unmatched junction bases: 5. The CDR3 bases are TGTGCCAGCAGCCAAGATCGGGCGGGGGACTACAATGAGCAGTTCTTC. It specifies CASSQDRAGDYNEQFF.

At least ten counts were recorded for this clonotype. The rearrangement links TRBV20-1 to TRBJ2-7; D may be TRBD2 (5 bases). Trimming took off 6 bases at V and 0 bases at J, with 18 bases between the two ends. This CDR3 region has 15 residues. CDR1 and CDR2 (germline): DFQATT, SNEGSKA (reference sequence). This CDR3 is CSAGPLERRSYEQYF. The CDR3 DNA sequence: TGCAGTGCCGGCCCACTGGAGCGGCGCTCCTACGAGCAGTACTTC.

This clonotype was counted many times. The chain recombines TRBV4-1 with TRBJ2-5, with 10 positions matching TRBD2. The V segment lost 0 bases and the J segment 4 bases; nucleotides outside the gene matches: 17. Germline V CDR1 and CDR2: MGHRA, YSYEKL. This CDR3 comprises 20 residues. The CDR3, as DNA: TGCGCCAGCAGCCAAGACTGGGGCGTACGACCACTAGCGGGGTTAGAGACCCAGTACTTC. It specifies CASSQDWGVRPLAGLETQYF.

This clonotype came up a few times. The V gene is TRBV24-1, the J gene TRBJ2-1; no clear D gene. This CDR3 comprises 16 residues. Trimming cost V 4 bases and J 0 bases, with 12 bases left between them. CDR1 and CDR2 (germline): KGHDR, SFDVKD. The CDR3 DNA reads as TGTGCCACCAGTGACCAAACACCTCGCTCCTACAATGAGCAGTTCTTC. Encoded protein: CATSDQTPRSYNEQFF.

This rearrangement joins TRBV7-2 to TRBJ1-6, with D uncertain. This CDR3 is built from 14 residues. V lost 5 bases and J 4 bases, leaving 9 bases between the germline ends. Germline loops: CDR1 SGHTA, CDR2 FQGNSA. CDR3 region: CASSPRIYNSPLHF. CDR3 DNA sequence: TGTGCCAGCAGCCCGAGGATATATAATTCACCCCTCCACTTT.

This clonotype was seen many times. J is TRBJ2-7 and V is TRBV4-2; TRBD1 or TRBD2 may be the D gene (5 bases each). Germline V lookup: CDR1 LGHNA, CDR2 YNFKEQ. The CDR3 has 14 residues. The ends were cut back, 1 base at V and 2 bases at J, with 9 bases in the middle. CDR3 amino acids: CASSQGVGPYEQYF. The CDR3 coding sequence is TGTGCCAGCAGCCAAGGAGTGGGACCCTACGAGCAGTACTTC.

This clonotype was found a few times. CDR3 nucleotide sequence: TGTGCCAGCAGTGAATCCCTGGCCAACACTGAAGCTTTCTTT. Translation: CASSESLANTEAFF. J is TRBJ1-1 and V is TRBV25-1, with D unclear. The CDR3 extends over 14 amino acids. Trimming shortened V by 1 base and J by 2 bases, and 8 bases separated the two germline ends. Germline lookup yields CDR1 MGHDK and CDR2 SYGVNS.

There are many counts of this clonotype. The rearrangement links TRBV5-1 to TRBJ2-1, with 9 bases fitting TRBD1. Germline V CDR1 and CDR2: SGHRS, YFSETQ. CDR3 length: 16 residues. J gave up 1 base and V 4 bases, and 6 bases lay outside the gene matches. The CDR3 region is CASSPPGTGSYNEQFF. The CDR3 nucleotides read TGCGCCAGCAGCCCACCCGGGACAGGGTCCTACAATGAGCAGTTCTTC. Variable domain in full (rest from reference TRBV5-1 and TRBJ2-1): KAGVTQTPRYLIKTRGQQVTLSCSPISGHRSVSWYQQTPGQGLQFLFEYFSETQRNKGNFPGRFSGRQFSNSRSEMNVSTLELGDSALYLCASSPPGTGSYNEQFFGPGTRLTVL.

In this sample, this clonotype turned up a few times. The chain recombines TRBV5-1 with TRBJ2-5; 10 positions match TRBD1. The V gene end was trimmed by 3 bases and the J gene end by 5 bases; junction bases not matched to a gene: 1. CDR1 and CDR2 (germline): SGHRS, YFSETQ. The CDR3 extends over 13 amino acids. Here the CDR3 DNA reads TGCGCCAGCAGCTGGGGACAGGGGGAGACCCAGTACTTC. Amino acids: CASSWGQGETQYF. Filled out from reference TRBV5-1 and TRBJ2-5, the complete variable domain reads KAGVTQTPRYLIKTRGQQVTLSCSPISGHRSVSWYQQTPGQGLQFLFEYFSETQRNKGNFPGRFSGRQFSNSRSEMNVSTLELGDSALYLCASSWGQGETQYFGPGTRLLVL.

The J gene is TRBJ2-7, the V gene TRBV12-3 or TRBV12-4, with TRBD2 matching over 10 bases. This CDR3 contains 14 residues. J was trimmed by 4 bases and V by 7 bases; bases with no gene match: 7. In nucleotides, the CDR3 is TGTGCCAGCACTGCCGCTAGCGGGAGTTACGAGCAGTACTTC. It encodes CASTAASGSYEQYF.

Many counts were recorded for this clonotype. The genes are TRBV20-1 and TRBJ2-2; D possibly corresponds to TRBD1 (6 bases). Germline-derived CDR1 and CDR2 are DFQATT and SNEGSKA (reference sequence). Trimming cost V 1 base and J 1 base, with 7 bases left between them. The CDR3 covers 14 residues. CDR3 protein: CSARVGQNTGELFF. CDR3 bases: TGCAGTGCTAGAGTGGGACAGAACACCGGGGAGCTGTTTTTT.

This clonotype came up many times. The rearrangement links TRBV2 to TRBJ1-5; D is possibly TRBD1 (6 bases). Per the germline V gene, CDR1 is SNHLY and CDR2 is FYNNEI. Between the trimmed V and J ends, which lost 6 bases and 7 bases, there was a span of 13 bases. The CDR3 runs 13 residues. The CDR3 loop reads CASSGLGGQPQHF. CDR3 bases: TGTGCCAGCAGCGGCCTCGGGGGCCAGCCCCAGCATTTT.

V and J are TRBV12-3 or TRBV12-4 and TRBJ2-1; perhaps TRBD2 as D (5 bases). Deletions cut 7 bases from V and 5 bases from J, with 21 bases between. CDR3 size: 16 residues. DNA of the CDR3: TGTGCCAGCACCCCCCTCTCCAGATGGGGAGACAATGAGCAGTTCTTC. Protein: CASTPLSRWGDNEQFF.